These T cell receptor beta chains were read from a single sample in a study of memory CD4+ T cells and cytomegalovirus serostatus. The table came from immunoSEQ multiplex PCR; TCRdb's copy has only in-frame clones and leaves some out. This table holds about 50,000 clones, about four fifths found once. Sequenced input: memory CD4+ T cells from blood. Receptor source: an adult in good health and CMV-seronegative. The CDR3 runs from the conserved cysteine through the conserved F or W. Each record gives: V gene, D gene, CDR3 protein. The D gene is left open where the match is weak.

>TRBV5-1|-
CASSLYGAVGNQPQHF
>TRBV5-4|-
CASSWSPHNEQFF
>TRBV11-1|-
CASSLSPHVGETQYF
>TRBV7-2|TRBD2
CASSLAPSGGNNEQFF
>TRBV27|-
CASSITASYGYTF
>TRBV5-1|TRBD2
CASSLAPSAGGLDSYEQYF
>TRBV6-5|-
CASRFDGEAFF
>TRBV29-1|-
CSVEAGVRGYTF
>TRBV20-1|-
CSARKQDTQYF
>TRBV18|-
CASSPRGNRDQPQHF
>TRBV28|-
CASSFFDRILGAAFF
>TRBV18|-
CASSPRTVATNEKLFF
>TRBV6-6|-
CASSYSDRTEQYF
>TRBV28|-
CASSLSGQGPNEQYF
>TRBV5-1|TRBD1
CASSLGTGTLSNYGYTF
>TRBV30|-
CAWSAGMTNTEAFF
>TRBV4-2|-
CASRGPNTGELFF
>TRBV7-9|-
CASSLVVGLGTANTIYF
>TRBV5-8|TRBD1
CASSSGTGRILNGYTF
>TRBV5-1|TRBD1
CASRSGQGNTGELFF
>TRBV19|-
CASNGQGVGLSQPQHF
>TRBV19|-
CASNSYFQGDYGYTF
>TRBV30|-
CAWSVPTWTATNEKLFF
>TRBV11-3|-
CASSRQGRADTQYF
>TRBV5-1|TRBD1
CASSLAGGQGEGTDTQYF
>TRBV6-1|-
CASSLGGDGRYGYTF
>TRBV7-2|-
CASTSQGFGELFF
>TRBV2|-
CASSRAYEQYF
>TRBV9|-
CASSVGGARVQETQYF
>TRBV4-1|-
CASSQAMATGANVLTF
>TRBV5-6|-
CASSLGAGYRIQETQYF
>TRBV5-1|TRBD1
CASSIRPGQGAGELFF
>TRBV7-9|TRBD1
CASDSGQDTGELFF
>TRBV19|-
CASSHTRGLGNTEAFF
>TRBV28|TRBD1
CASRKTGTLRGHIQYF
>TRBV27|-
CASSPRSRATKNIQYF
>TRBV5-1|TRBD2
CASSLGLAGGGTDTQYF
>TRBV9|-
CASSPGTLGNTEAFF
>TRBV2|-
CASKEGVDSPLHF
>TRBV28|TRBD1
CASSPPGQYTDTQYF
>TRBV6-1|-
CASSEALGVYGYTF
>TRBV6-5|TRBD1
CASSYRGTDHNSPLHF
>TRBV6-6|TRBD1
CASREGQGEGQPQHF
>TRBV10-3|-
CAISESAGNNQPQHF
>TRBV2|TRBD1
CASRVDRVEEKLFF
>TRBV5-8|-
CASSFQGYNEQFF
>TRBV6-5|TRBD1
CASRTGTDTQYF
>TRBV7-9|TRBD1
CASSGQGVEKLFF
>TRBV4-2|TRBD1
CASSQDWVTGVGEQYF
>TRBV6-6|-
CASSPYSDTQYF
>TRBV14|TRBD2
CASSQDSYGGRYNEQFF
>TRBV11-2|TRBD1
CASSGYRGRDYGYTF
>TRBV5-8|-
CASSLGAEITQYF
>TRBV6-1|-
CASSERQFEAFF
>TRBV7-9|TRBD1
CASSLDSAGGVYTF
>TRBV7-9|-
CASSFGRDGNTIYF
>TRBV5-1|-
CASSFVGAAPGETQYF